A single sample is the source of the 27 T cell receptor beta chains below, sequenced in a study of T cell responses to AZD1222 COVID-19 vaccine. Some clones are missing from TCRdb's copy, which holds only in-frame ones; the method was immunoSEQ multiplex PCR. The data contain approximately 200,000 clones, roughly 94% of them singletons. The specimen comprised peripheral blood, sampled 28 days after the second dose of the MenACWY control vaccine. All receptors derive from an adult who received the MenACWY meningococcal vaccine as a control.

The genes are TRBV5-4 and TRBJ2-6; no definite D call. V gave up 4 bases and J gave up 1 base, with 9 bases separating them. Looked up from germline, CDR1 is SGHNT and CDR2 is YYREEE (reference sequence). There are 15 residues in the CDR3. CDR3 DNA: TGTGCCAGCAGCGACGTCAGGTCTGGGGCCAACGTCCTGACTTTC. Translating it yields CASSDVRSGANVLTF.

The chain combines TRBV28 with TRBJ2-7; a possible D gene is TRBD2 (6 bases). Per the germline V gene, CDR1 is MDHEN and CDR2 is SYDVKM. The CDR3 is 14 amino acids. V was cut by 6 bases and J by 5 bases, with 17 bases left in between. Here the CDR3 DNA reads TGTGCCAGCAGACCGCCGCAGGGAGGACACGAGCAGTACTTC. Translation gives CASRPPQGGHEQYF.

The chain combines TRBV28 with TRBJ1-2, with a possible D match to TRBD1 (6 bases). Looked up from germline, CDR1 is MDHEN and CDR2 is SYDVKM. Trimming removed 6 bases from V and 4 bases from J, with 15 bases in between. The CDR3 is made up of 14 amino acids. CDR3 region: CASRTRGGGYGYTF. In DNA form, the CDR3 reads TGTGCCAGCAGGACGAGGGGGGGAGGCTATGGCTACACCTTC.

This clone was detected only once. The V call is TRBV2, the J call TRBJ1-6; D possibly corresponds to TRBD1 (5 bases). CDR1 is SNHLY, CDR2 FYNNEI, per germline. V dropped 6 bases and J dropped 4 bases, with 16 bases sitting between them. The CDR3 is made up of 16 amino acids. CDR3 region: CASSLETESYNSPLHF. CDR3 DNA sequence: TGTGCCAGCAGCCTTGAGACAGAATCGTATAATTCACCCCTCCACTTT.

V gene TRBV5-6 combines with J gene TRBJ2-7, with D tentatively TRBD1 or TRBD2 (7 bases each). Per germline, CDR1 SGHDT and CDR2 YYEEEE. The CDR3 has 14 residues. Trimming removed 3 bases from V and 2 bases from J, with 12 bases in between. This chain's CDR3 is CASSSGGQPYEQYF. CDR3 in DNA: TGTGCCAGCAGCTCGGGGGGACAGCCCTACGAGCAGTACTTC.

The chain joins TRBV4-1 to TRBJ2-7, with D tentatively TRBD1 or TRBD2 (5 bases each). The CDR3 loop spans 15 amino acids. V gave up 2 bases and J gave up 4 bases, with 15 bases separating them. Per germline, CDR1 MGHRA and CDR2 YSYEKL. DNA for the CDR3: TGCGCCAGCAGCCAACCAACGGGGTGGGGGTACGAGCAGTACTTC. As protein: CASSQPTGWGYEQYF.

The V call is TRBV18, the J call TRBJ1-5; TRBD1 agrees at 9 bases. Looked up from germline, CDR1 is KGHSH and CDR2 is LQKENI. Trimming cost V 3 bases and J 2 bases; bases outside gene matches: 11. CDR3 length equals 18 residues. DNA of the CDR3: TGTGCCAGCTCACCGACACAGGGGGCGCATTACGGCAATCAGCCCCAGCATTTT. It yields the protein CASSPTQGAHYGNQPQHF.

This chain connects TRBV19 to TRBJ1-5; 9 nucleotides line up with TRBD1. Germline values: CDR1 LNHDA, CDR2 SQIVND (reference sequence). V lost 9 bases and J lost 3; bases outside the gene matches: 6. This CDR3 is built from 14 residues. The CDR3 nucleotides are TGTGCCAGCTCCGGGACAGGGTTCAATCAGCCCCAGCATTTT. The encoded protein is CASSGTGFNQPQHF.

This clone was found a few times. The V gene is TRBV5-1, the J gene TRBJ2-7; D call uncertain. This CDR3 contains 14 residues. The V end was cut by 1 base, the J end by 3 bases, with 11 bases between. CDR1 is SGHRS, CDR2 YFSETQ, per germline. The CDR3 reads CASSLSTANYEQYF. The CDR3 bases are TGCGCCAGCAGCTTGTCCACCGCAAACTACGAGCAGTACTTC.

This chain joins TRBV28 and TRBJ1-3; maybe TRBD1 (5 bases). CDR1 MDHEN and CDR2 SYDVKM come from the germline V gene. This CDR3 has 13 amino acids. V shed 6 bases and J shed 3 bases, with 9 bases lying between them. The CDR3 DNA is TGTGCCAGCAGGGGGCAGGGTGGAAACACCATATATTTT. Translating it yields CASRGQGGNTIYF.

The V call is TRBV9, the J call TRBJ2-3, with 9 bases that match TRBD2. CDR3 length: 15 amino acids. The germline CDR1 and CDR2 sequences are SGDLS and YYNGEE. The ends lost 2 bases at V and 4 bases at J; junction bases unmatched: 5. Written as DNA, the CDR3 is TGTGCCAGCAGCGTCGGCGGGGGGGCAGCAGATACGCAGTATTTT. This codes for CASSVGGGAADTQYF.

The chain carries TRBV6-5 and TRBJ1-1, with TRBD1 matching 12 bases. The V gene's germline CDR1 is MNHEY and CDR2 SVGAGI. The CDR3 length is 16 residues. V was pared by 2 bases and J by 3 bases, with 4 bases of the junction left unmatched. The CDR3 nucleotides are TGTGCCAGCAGTTACGGGACAGGGGGCTGGGACACTGAAGCTTTCTTT. This sequence encodes CASSYGTGGWDTEAFF.

V is TRBV9 and J is TRBJ1-1, with a possible D match to TRBD1 (5 bases). This CDR3 has 13 amino acids. V was clipped by 4 bases and J by 1 base, with 8 bases between them. Germline V gene lookup returns CDR1 SGDLS and CDR2 YYNGEE. The CDR3 nucleotides are TGTGCCAGCAGCCTCGGACAGAACACTGAAGCTTTCTTT. Amino acid sequence: CASSLGQNTEAFF.

The chain couples TRBV28 to TRBJ2-7, with D maybe TRBD1 (6 bases). The germline CDR1 and CDR2 sequences are MDHEN and SYDVKM. With 6 bases removed from V and 6 bases from J, the gap between germline ends came to 18 bases. The CDR3 consists of 14 residues. CDR3 sequence: CASRRPGAPGEQYF. The CDR3 bases are TGTGCCAGCAGGAGACCAGGGGCCCCGGGCGAGCAGTACTTC.

The chain couples TRBV27 to TRBJ2-3; no clear D. Trimming removed 6 bases at V and 0 bases at J, with 7 bases between. From germline, CDR1 is MNHEY and CDR2 SMNVEV (reference sequence). The CDR3 consists of 13 residues. CDR3 nucleotides: TGTGCCAGCAGCCCAGCAAGCACAGATACGCAGTATTTT. Translated, it gives CASSPASTDTQYF.

The CDR3 spells CASSSGGRAVNEQFF. In DNA, the CDR3 is TGTGCCAGCAGTTCCGGCGGGAGGGCCGTCAATGAGCAGTTCTTC. The chain joins TRBV28 to TRBJ2-1; 9 bases agree with TRBD2. This CDR3 comprises 15 residues. Per the germline V gene, CDR1 is MDHEN and CDR2 is SYDVKM. The ends lost 4 bases at V and 6 bases at J; junction bases unmatched: 7. Full variable domain (remainder filled in from reference TRBV28 and TRBJ2-1): DVKVTQSSRYLVKRTGEKVFLECVQDMDHENMFWYRQDPGLGLRLIYFSYDVKMKEKGDIPEGYSVSREKKERFSLILESASTNQTSMYLCASSSGGRAVNEQFFGPGTRLTVL.

The chain carries TRBV28 and TRBJ1-2, with no clear D. CDR1 MDHEN and CDR2 SYDVKM come from the germline V gene. Trimming took off 4 bases at V and 1 base at J, with 4 bases between the two ends. The CDR3 sequence is 12 residues long. CDR3 protein: CASSSYNYGYTF. CDR3 sequence (DNA): TGTGCCAGCAGTTCCTATAACTATGGCTACACCTTC.

The chain is built from TRBV6-2 or TRBV6-3 and TRBJ1-2; no reliable D call. The CDR3 totals 13 residues. CDR1 is MNHEY and CDR2 is SVGEGT in the germline V gene. Trimming shortened V by 6 bases and J by 4 bases, and 12 bases separated the two germline ends. The CDR3 DNA is TGTGCCAGCAGCTCACAGCCATCCTATGGCTACACCTTC. This gives the protein CASSSQPSYGYTF.

The rearrangement uses TRBV9 and TRBJ2-7; no firm D call. Germline lookup yields CDR1 SGDLS and CDR2 YYNGEE. This CDR3 contains 12 residues. Between the trimmed V and J ends, which lost 3 bases and 4 bases, there was a span of 8 bases. In DNA, the CDR3 is TGTGCCAGCAGCGGTGACACATACGAGCAGTACTTC. Residues: CASSGDTYEQYF.

The chain employs TRBV29-1 and TRBJ2-5; 13 positions agree with TRBD2. The J segment lost 5 bases and the V segment lost 2 bases, leaving 8 bases of the junction unmatched. CDR1 SQVTM and CDR2 ANQGSEA come from the germline V gene. The length of the CDR3 is 16 residues. The CDR3 DNA reads TGCAGCGTTGAAAAGGGGACTAGCGGGGCACGGGAGACCCAGTACTTC. Translation gives CSVEKGTSGARETQYF.

This clone occurred once. This chain joins TRBV5-4 and TRBJ1-2; tentative D call: TRBD1 (5 bases). The V and J ends lost 2 bases and 4 bases respectively, with 12 bases between them. The germline V gene encodes CDR1 SGHNT and CDR2 YYREEE (reference sequence). This CDR3 comprises 14 residues. CDR3 nucleotides: TGTGCCAGCAGCTTTACCGGGGGGACCTATGGCTACACCTTC. This sequence encodes CASSFTGGTYGYTF.

CDR3 amino acids: CASSPQQGAGSGANVLTF. Written as DNA, the CDR3 is TGTGCCAGCAGTCCGCAACAGGGGGCAGGGTCTGGGGCCAACGTCCTGACTTTC. This chain links TRBV27 with TRBJ2-6; 9 bases line up with TRBD1. The CDR3 consists of 18 residues. Trimming cost V 5 bases and J 1 base; bases outside gene matches: 9. Germline V CDR1 and CDR2: MNHEY, SMNVEV (reference sequence).

The rearrangement uses TRBV5-1 and TRBJ2-3; 10 bases match TRBD2. Per the germline V gene, CDR1 is SGHRS and CDR2 is YFSETQ. This CDR3 is 15 amino acids long. V gave up 2 bases and J gave up 3 bases; unmatched junction bases: 3. CDR3 sequence: CASSFSGRNTDTQYF. CDR3 in DNA: TGCGCCAGCAGCTTTAGCGGGAGGAATACAGATACGCAGTATTTT.

This rearrangement joins TRBV4-3 to TRBJ2-1, with D possibly TRBD2 on 6 matching bases. The CDR3 extends over 13 amino acids. CDR1 is LGHNA, CDR2 YSLEER, per germline. Trimming stripped 0 bases from V and 9 bases from J, with 9 bases between. CDR3 sequence reads: CASSQELGGEQFF. In nucleotides, the CDR3 is TGCGCCAGCAGCCAAGAACTGGGGGGTGAGCAGTTCTTC.

The rearrangement joins TRBV29-1 to TRBJ1-5; no clear D. The CDR3 covers 13 residues. Germline V gene lookup returns CDR1 SQVTM and CDR2 ANQGSEA. Trimming pared 4 bases from V and 3 bases from J, leaving 10 bases between. This chain's CDR3 is CSVADGDNQPQHF. Here the CDR3 DNA reads TGCAGCGTTGCTGACGGTGACAATCAGCCCCAGCATTTT.

The chain has TRBV10-3 and TRBJ2-7; possibly TRBD1 or TRBD2 for D (5 bases each). The CDR3 has 16 residues. Germline V gene data show CDR1 as ENHRY and CDR2 as SYGVKD. The V end was cut by 2 bases, the J end by 7 bases, with 21 bases between. CDR3: CAISEAPGTAMGEQYF. The CDR3 DNA sequence: TGTGCCATCAGTGAGGCGCCCGGGACGGCGATGGGAGAGCAGTACTTC.

In its sample, this clone was seen once. In nucleotides, the CDR3 is TGCAGTGGAGGCTTAGGAGGTGAGCAGTTCTTC. Encoded protein: CSGGLGGEQFF. J is TRBJ2-1 and V is TRBV20-1; a weak D match, TRBD2 (5 bases). Germline CDR1 and CDR2: DFQATT and SNEGSKA (reference sequence). The CDR3 sequence is 11 residues long. Trimming removed 7 bases from V and 9 bases from J, with 13 bases in between.